The rows below give T cell receptor beta chains drawn from one sample of a study of blood T cell repertoires in COVID-19. Measured with immunoSEQ multiplex PCR; TCRdb has only the in-frame clones, and not every one. The sample lists around 250,000 clones, approximately 89% occurring once. Sequencing used PBMCs or T cells enriched from blood (not recorded which). These receptors were collected from a woman aged 40 to 50 who had been exposed to COVID-19. The CDR3 runs from the conserved cysteine through the conserved F or W. Each record gives: D gene, J gene, V gene, clone size, CDR3 DNA, CDR3 protein. The D gene is left open where the match is weak. The size of a clone is reported for some rows only, either as once, few or many, or as a class for expanded clones.

D: TRBD1; J: TRBJ1-6; V: TRBV14; size: NA; DNA: TGTGCCAGCAGCCAAAGGGACAGCAGCTCCTATAATTCACCCCTCCACTTT; CDR3: CASSQRDSSSYNSPLHF
D: TRBD2; J: TRBJ2-1; V: TRBV27; size: many; DNA: TGTGCCAGCAGTCCGGGACTAGCGGTCATGGGTGAGCAGTTCTTC; CDR3: CASSPGLAVMGEQFF
D: TRBD1; J: TRBJ1-5; V: TRBV15; size: NA; DNA: TGTGCCACCAGCGCTCGGACAGGGATAATTGGCAATCAGCCCCAGCATTTT; CDR3: CATSARTGIIGNQPQHF
D: TRBD1; J: TRBJ1-3; V: TRBV10-3; size: NA; DNA: TGTGCCATCAGTGAGGGGACAGGGGAGGCCAGAACCATATATTTT; CDR3: CAISEGTGEARTIYF
D: TRBD2; J: TRBJ2-7; V: TRBV7-9; size: few; DNA: TGTGCCAGCAGCGAGGGACTAGCGGACACCGAGCAGTACTTC; CDR3: CASSEGLADTEQYF
D: NA; J: TRBJ1-4; V: TRBV6-5; size: once; DNA: TGTGCCAGCAGTTACTCTTCCGGGAGGCTTAATGAAAAACTGTTTTTT; CDR3: CASSYSSGRLNEKLFF
D: TRBD1; J: TRBJ2-3; V: TRBV6-1; size: NA; DNA: TGTGCCAGCAGTGAAGACAGGGGTGGCACAGATACGCAGTATTTT; CDR3: CASSEDRGGTDTQYF
D: TRBD1; J: TRBJ2-2; V: TRBV4-1; size: NA; DNA: TGCGCCAGCAGTCAGACACCCGGGACAGGGAGGGCTGGGGAGCTGTTTTTT; CDR3: CASSQTPGTGRAGELFF
D: TRBD2; J: TRBJ2-7; V: TRBV29-1; size: once; DNA: TGCAGCGTTGTTTCGGGCGGGGGCTCCTACGAGCAGTACTTC; CDR3: CSVVSGGGSYEQYF
D: NA; J: TRBJ1-1; V: TRBV12-3/TRBV12-4; size: NA; DNA: TGTGCCAGCAGCCTCAGGGTTACTGAAGCTTTCTTT; CDR3: CASSLRVTEAFF
D: NA; J: TRBJ1-4; V: TRBV27; size: NA; DNA: TGTGCCAGCAGTTTGCTTCCCCCCGGTGCTCTGGAAAAACTGTTTTTT; CDR3: CASSLLPPGALEKLFF
D: TRBD1; J: TRBJ1-2; V: TRBV28; size: NA; DNA: TGTGCCAGCAGTCCAAGTGACAGGGTCTATGGCTACACCTTC; CDR3: CASSPSDRVYGYTF
D: TRBD1; J: TRBJ2-5; V: TRBV6-5; size: NA; DNA: TGTGCCAGCAGATTCGACCCGGGACAGGGGGAGACCCAGTACTTC; CDR3: CASRFDPGQGETQYF
D: TRBD1; J: TRBJ1-6; V: TRBV6-1; size: NA; DNA: TGTGCCAGCAGTGAAGTCCCAGGGGGAAGCTCCTATAATTCACCCCTCCACTTT; CDR3: CASSEVPGGSSYNSPLHF
D: NA; J: TRBJ2-1; V: TRBV9; size: NA; DNA: TGTGCCAGCAGCGTAACCGGGACCAGAGGAGGGAATGAGCAGTTCTTC; CDR3: CASSVTGTRGGNEQFF
D: NA; J: TRBJ1-1; V: TRBV5-4; size: once; DNA: TGTGCCAGCAGCCCAGGGGTGGAGAGCACTGAAGCTTTCTTT; CDR3: CASSPGVESTEAFF
D: NA; J: TRBJ2-1; V: TRBV2; size: NA; DNA: TGTGCCAGCACCTTAGATGAGCAGTTCTTC; CDR3: CASTLDEQFF
D: TRBD1; J: TRBJ2-2; V: TRBV16; size: NA; DNA: TGTGCCAGCAGCCAATCCTCAGACAGGGCCACCGGGGAGCTGTTTTTT; CDR3: CASSQSSDRATGELFF
D: NA; J: TRBJ1-2; V: TRBV9; size: NA; DNA: TGTGCCAGCAGCGCCGCCCGGCGGGGGAGTAACTATGGCTACACCTTC; CDR3: CASSAARRGSNYGYTF
D: TRBD1; J: TRBJ2-5; V: TRBV5-4; size: NA; DNA: TGTGCCAGCAGCCTCGGGACAGCAAAAGAGACCCAGTACTTC; CDR3: CASSLGTAKETQYF
D: NA; J: TRBJ1-2; V: TRBV19; size: NA; DNA: TGTGCCAGTAGTATTACATTCAACTATGGCTACACCTTC; CDR3: CASSITFNYGYTF
D: TRBD2; J: TRBJ2-1; V: TRBV5-4; size: NA; DNA: TGTGCCAGCAGCTTGGGGGGGGGCTCCTACAATGAGCAGTTCTTC; CDR3: CASSLGGGSYNEQFF
D: TRBD1; J: TRBJ1-1; V: TRBV25-1; size: NA; DNA: TGTGCCAGCAGTGGAGGGTCTCCACAGGGGAGCACTGAAGCTTTCTTT; CDR3: CASSGGSPQGSTEAFF
D: TRBD2; J: TRBJ2-5; V: TRBV7-2; size: NA; DNA: TGTGCCAGCAGCCAAACTAGCGGGAGAGAGACCCAGTACTTC; CDR3: CASSQTSGRETQYF
D: TRBD1; J: TRBJ2-3; V: TRBV9; size: NA; DNA: TGTGCCAGCAGCCCCGCCGAGGGGGCAAGAGATACGCAGTATTTT; CDR3: CASSPAEGARDTQYF
D: NA; J: TRBJ1-1; V: TRBV11-3; size: NA; DNA: TGTGCCAGCAGCTTAAATGGGTATGGACAGCAGAACACTGAAGCTTTCTTT; CDR3: CASSLNGYGQQNTEAFF
D: TRBD2; J: TRBJ2-1; V: TRBV2; size: NA; DNA: TGTGCCAGCAGTCCAGCGACTAGCGGGCTCTACAATGAGCAGTTCTTC; CDR3: CASSPATSGLYNEQFF
D: TRBD1; J: TRBJ1-2; V: TRBV19; size: few; DNA: TGTGCCAGCGAAACGCGACAGGGGGCCGACTATGGCTACACCTTC; CDR3: CASETRQGADYGYTF
D: TRBD1; J: TRBJ2-5; V: TRBV15; size: NA; DNA: TGTGCCACCAGCAGAGATAAGGGACAGGGTCGGGAGACCCAGTACTTC; CDR3: CATSRDKGQGRETQYF
D: TRBD1; J: TRBJ1-1; V: TRBV28; size: NA; DNA: TGTGCCAGCAGCCTGACAGGGGGAAACACTGAAGCTTTCTTT; CDR3: CASSLTGGNTEAFF
D: NA; J: TRBJ1-1; V: TRBV10-3; size: few; DNA: TGTGCCATCGGGGGGACGGTGAACACTGAAGCTTTCTTT; CDR3: CAIGGTVNTEAFF
D: NA; J: TRBJ1-1; V: TRBV7-8; size: NA; DNA: TGTGCCAGCAGCTTAATGATGCGGAACACTGAAGCTTTCTTT; CDR3: CASSLMMRNTEAFF
D: TRBD1; J: TRBJ1-2; V: TRBV11-2; size: NA; DNA: TGTGCCAGCTGGGGGACAGGACCTTTCTATGGCTACACCTTC; CDR3: CASWGTGPFYGYTF
D: NA; J: TRBJ2-2; V: TRBV2; size: NA; DNA: TGTGCCAGCAGAGACAGGATCTACACCGGGGAGCTGTTTTTT; CDR3: CASRDRIYTGELFF
D: TRBD1; J: TRBJ1-5; V: TRBV7-6; size: NA; DNA: TGTGCCAGCAGCCCGGGACAGGGAGGTCAGCCCCAGCATTTT; CDR3: CASSPGQGGQPQHF
D: TRBD1; J: TRBJ1-2; V: TRBV28; size: NA; DNA: TGTGCCAGCAGCGTACAGGGGGCTCATGGCTACACCTTC; CDR3: CASSVQGAHGYTF
D: TRBD1; J: TRBJ1-3; V: TRBV7-9; size: once; DNA: TGTGCCAGCAGCTTCTACAGGGGGAACACCATATATTTT; CDR3: CASSFYRGNTIYF
D: TRBD2; J: TRBJ2-1; V: TRBV10-3; size: NA; DNA: TGTGCCACAGTCTATGTGGCGGGAGGGCCTTATGAAGGAAATGAGCAGTTCTTC; CDR3: CATVYVAGGPYEGNEQFF
D: NA; J: TRBJ1-2; V: TRBV7-9; size: NA; DNA: TGTGCCAGCAGCTTATCAGGATCCTCCGGGAGGGAGAGGGGCGGCTACACCTTC; CDR3: CASSLSGSSGRERGGYTF